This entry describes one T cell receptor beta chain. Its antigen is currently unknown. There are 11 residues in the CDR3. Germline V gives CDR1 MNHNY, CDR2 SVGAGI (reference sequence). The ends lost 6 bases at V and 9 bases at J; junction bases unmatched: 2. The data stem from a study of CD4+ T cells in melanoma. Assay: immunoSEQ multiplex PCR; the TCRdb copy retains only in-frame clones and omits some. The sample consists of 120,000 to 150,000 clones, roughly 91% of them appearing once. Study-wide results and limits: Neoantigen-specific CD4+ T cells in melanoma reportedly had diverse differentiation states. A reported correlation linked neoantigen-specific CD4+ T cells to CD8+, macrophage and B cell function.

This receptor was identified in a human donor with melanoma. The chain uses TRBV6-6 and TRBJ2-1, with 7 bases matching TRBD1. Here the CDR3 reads CASRQGTEQFF. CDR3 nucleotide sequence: TGTGCCAGCAGACAGGGGACTGAGCAGTTCTTC.